Following are 10 T cell receptor beta chains from one sample sequenced in a study of shared clonotypes between healthy human individuals. TCRdb keeps only in-frame clones here, not all; method: immunoSEQ multiplex PCR. The table shows about 2.3 million clones, with 93% occurring only once. Specimen: naive CD4+ T cells from PBMCs. Specified subset: CD45RA+ positively selected. The receptors stem from a man aged 18 to 30 in good health. Some clones in this sample may be carry-over from other donors' samples.

The V gene is TRBV13, the J gene TRBJ2-3; 9 bases match TRBD2. The germline V gene encodes CDR1 PRHDT and CDR2 FYEKMQ (reference sequence). The junction had 3 bases not matched to a gene; V was cut back by 2 bases and J by 0 bases. This CDR3 has 16 amino acids. CDR3 nucleotides: TGTGCCAGCAGCTTACGACTAGCGGCTAGCACAGATACGCAGTATTTT. Protein: CASSLRLAASTDTQYF.

This chain uses TRBV19 with TRBJ1-4; no reliable D call. The CDR3 totals 15 residues. V was pared by 4 bases and J by 4 bases, with 13 bases between. CDR1 and CDR2 from the germline V gene are LNHDA and SQIVND (reference sequence). The chain's CDR3 is CASSKRLGSNEKLFF. CDR3 sequence (DNA): TGTGCCAGTAGTAAGCGTTTGGGCAGTAATGAAAAACTGTTTTTT. Drawing the rest from reference TRBV19 and TRBJ1-4, the complete variable domain is DGGITQSPKYLFRKEGQNVTLSCEQNLNHDAMYWYRQDPGQGLRLIYYSQIVNDFQKGDIAEGYSVSREKKESFPLTVTSAQKNPTAFYLCASSKRLGSNEKLFFGSGTQLSVL.

On this clone: The same CDR3 can be traced to other DNA sequences in this sample. CDR3 DNA sequence: TGTGCCAGCAGCCTTCTGGGACGGAACACTGAAGCTTTCTTT. It yields the protein CASSLLGRNTEAFF. J is TRBJ1-1 and V is TRBV2, with D tentatively TRBD1 (5 bases). Germline V CDR1 and CDR2: SNHLY, FYNNEI. CDR3 length: 14 amino acids. Trimming stripped 6 bases from V and 1 base from J, with 12 bases between. Supplemented by reference TRBV2 and TRBJ1-1, the full variable domain reads EPEVTQTPSHQVTQMGQEVILRCVPISNHLYFYWYRQILGQKVEFLVSFYNNEISEKSEIFDDQFSVERPDGSNFTLKIRSTKLEDSAMYFCASSLLGRNTEAFFGQGTRLTVV.

V gene TRBV11-3 combines with J gene TRBJ2-1; 8 positions match TRBD2. This CDR3 comprises 14 residues. V lost 8 bases and J lost 4; bases outside the gene matches: 7. Looked up from germline, CDR1 is SGHNT and CDR2 is YENEEA. CDR3 in amino acids: CASAYRGGYNEQFF. The DNA of the CDR3 is TGTGCCAGCGCCTACCGGGGGGGGTACAATGAGCAGTTCTTC.

The rearrangement uses TRBV7-8 and TRBJ1-2; tentative D call: TRBD1 (5 bases). V was trimmed by 2 bases and J by 8 bases, leaving 12 bases between them. CDR1 and CDR2 from the germline V gene are SGHVS and FQNEAQ. The CDR3 consists of 13 residues. The DNA of the CDR3 is TGTGCCAGCAGCTTAAATCGGGACGAGGGCTACACCTTC. It specifies CASSLNRDEGYTF.

A single count supports this clone. This rearrangement joins TRBV7-2 to TRBJ2-3, with 8 bases that match TRBD1. The germline CDR1 and CDR2 sequences are SGHTA and FQGNSA. This CDR3 is 15 amino acids long. Losses at the gene ends were 5 bases for V and 10 bases for J; bases not matched to a gene: 14. CDR3 sequence reads: CASSSYRGAQSSQYF. The CDR3 DNA sequence: TGTGCCAGCAGCAGTTACAGGGGGGCCCAGTCATCGCAGTATTTT.

This clone was detected only once. Other DNA sequences in the sample encode the same CDR3. The rearrangement uses TRBV2 and TRBJ1-1, with 8 bases that match TRBD1. V was pared by 4 bases and J by 2 bases, with 3 bases of the junction left unmatched. The CDR3 is made up of 14 amino acids. From germline, CDR1 is SNHLY and CDR2 FYNNEI. The CDR3: CASSGTGPNTEAFF. The CDR3, as DNA: TGTGCCAGCAGTGGGACAGGGCCTAACACTGAAGCTTTCTTT.

J is TRBJ1-1 and V is TRBV18; TRBD1 might be the D (5 bases). CDR1 is KGHSH and CDR2 is LQKENI in the germline V gene. V lost 3 bases to trimming and J lost 3 bases, with 11 bases between them. The CDR3 covers 14 residues. The CDR3 nucleotides are TGTGCCAGCTCACCCCAGGGACCAGACACTGAAGCTTTCTTT. As protein: CASSPQGPDTEAFF.

V gene TRBV7-3 combines with J gene TRBJ2-7, with 7 bases lining up with TRBD2. Germline CDR1 SGHTA, CDR2 FQGTGA. Trimming at V came to 1 base and at J to 5 bases, leaving 5 bases not matched to a gene. This CDR3 is 14 amino acids long. The CDR3 DNA is TGTGCCAGCAGCTTAAACCGGCTAGCGGACGAGCAGTACTTC. This sequence encodes CASSLNRLADEQYF. The entire variable domain, with the rest obtained from reference TRBV7-3 and TRBJ2-7, is as follows: GAGVSQTPSNKVTEKGKYVELRCDPISGHTALYWYRQSLGQGPEFLIYFQGTGAADDSGLPNDRFFAVRPEGSVSTLKIQRTERGDSAVYLCASSLNRLADEQYFGPGTRLTVT.

This sequence joins TRBV6-5 and TRBJ1-2; D uncertain. Germline V CDR1 and CDR2: MNHEY, SVGAGI. V was clipped by 2 bases and J by 3 bases, with 10 bases between them. This CDR3 is built from 14 residues. Here the CDR3 reads CASSYRREDYGYTF. CDR3 coding DNA: TGTGCCAGCAGTTACCGAAGGGAAGACTATGGCTACACCTTC.